Described below is a single T cell receptor (beta chain) sequence and its context. In the original workflow: Using reference gene primer amplification, nucleated cell counts were estimated. Clones were read by immunoSEQ multiplex PCR, and TCRdb kept only the in-frame ones, dropping some. That table furnishes V, J and clone size, whereas the DNA furnished D and trimming. The table shows a few hundred thousand clones, with roughly 87% occurring only once. Trimming at V came to 1 base and at J to 7 bases, leaving 2 bases not matched to a gene. The CDR3 loop spans 14 amino acids. CDR1 and CDR2 (germline): LNHDA, SQIVND (reference sequence). This sample was taken from a study of blood T cell repertoires in COVID-19. Study as a whole: T cells, B-cell-depleted T cells, or PBMCs supplied cDNA or gDNA.

The TCR was taken from a woman aged 25 to 39 with acute or convalescent COVID-19. The chain links TRBV19 to TRBJ2-1; TRBD2 matches 9 bases. The sequencing input was peripheral blood. The CDR3 sequence is CASSIVAGVNEQFF. DNA for the CDR3: TGTGCCAGTAGTATAGTAGCGGGGGTGAATGAGCAGTTCTTC.